This T cell receptor beta chain was observed in a study of regulatory T cells in long-lasting Graves disease. General study results and limits: More public clonotypes were shared by persistent patients (about 2,700) than by new patients (around 990). Under persistent disease, TRBV28, TRBJ1-2 and TRBJ2-5 were used preferentially. Newly diagnosed Graves' patients had higher TCR diversity than persistent ones.

The V end lost 2 bases, the J end lost 5 bases, and 10 bases lay between the germline ends. In germline, CDR1 is SGHVS, CDR2 FQNEAQ. There are 14 residues in the CDR3. CDR3 regions were amplified by Arm-PCR using iRepertoire HTBI primers to build TCR beta libraries. A single record per CDR3 protein comes from TCRdb applying MiXCR to the multiplex PCR reads. This repertoire shows some 470,000 distinct CDR3 sequences, around a fifth found once; its top ten account for over 6%. This clonotype appeared many times. As yet, its antigen is unknown. Time point given: persistent/refractory GD, antithyroid drugs over 5 years with positive TRAb. Isolated PBMC RNA provided the starting material for the TCR library.

This receptor was identified in a female donor with Graves disease. This material consisted of peripheral blood mononuclear cells (PBMCs), taken when the disease was refractory, from a patient treated with antithyroid drugs. The chain has TRBV7-8 and TRBJ1-5; unclear D gene. The CDR3 sequence is CASSLRPSHQPQHF. CDR3 DNA sequence: TGTGCCAGCAGCTTACGCCCCTCCCATCAGCCCCAGCATTTT.